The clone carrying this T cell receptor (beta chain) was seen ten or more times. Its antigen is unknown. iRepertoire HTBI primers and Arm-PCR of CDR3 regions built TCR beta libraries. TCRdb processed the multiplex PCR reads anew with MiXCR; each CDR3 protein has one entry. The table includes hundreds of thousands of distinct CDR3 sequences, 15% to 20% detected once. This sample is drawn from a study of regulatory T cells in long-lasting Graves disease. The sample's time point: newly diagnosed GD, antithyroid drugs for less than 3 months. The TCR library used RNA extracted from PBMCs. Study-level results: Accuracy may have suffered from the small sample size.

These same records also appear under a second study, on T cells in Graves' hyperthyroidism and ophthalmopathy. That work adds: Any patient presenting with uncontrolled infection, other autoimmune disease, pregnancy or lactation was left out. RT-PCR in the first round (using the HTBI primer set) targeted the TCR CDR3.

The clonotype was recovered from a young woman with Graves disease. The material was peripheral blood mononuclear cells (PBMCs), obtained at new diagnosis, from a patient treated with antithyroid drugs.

CDR3 region: CASSFRAQPQHF. The CDR3 region has the DNA TGTGCCAGCAGTTTCAGGGCTCAGCCCCAGCATTTT. V usage is TRBV28 and J usage is TRBJ1-5; possible D gene TRBD1, 5 bases. Looked up from germline, CDR1 is MDHEN and CDR2 is SYDVKM. There are 12 residues in the CDR3. Trimming pared 3 bases from V and 6 bases from J, leaving 6 bases between.